One T cell receptor (beta chain) is described in this entry. Its antigen remains unidentified. The data were obtained in a study of cytomegalovirus exposure and HLA in healthy donors. A multiplex PCR was run with 60 Vbeta primers and 13 Jbeta primers. The assay was immunoSEQ multiplex PCR, and TCRdb's table has in-frame clones only and misses some. The sample lists some 130,000 clones; about four fifths were seen once. Overall study findings and caveats: The study designated 150 to 200 TCR beta chains cytomegalovirus-associated.

Germline loops: CDR1 SQVTM, CDR2 ANQGSEA. Deletions cut 5 bases from V and 0 bases from J, with 11 bases between. The CDR3 sequence is 14 residues long. Sequences were obtained from PBMCs. This chain uses TRBV29-1 with TRBJ1-5; the D is unclear. This TCR derives from a male donor in good health and CMV-seropositive. This CDR3 reads CSVSSGYSNQPQHF. The CDR3 DNA follows: TGCAGCGTTTCTTCAGGTTATAGCAATCAGCCCCAGCATTTT.